The rows below give T cell receptor beta chains drawn from one sample of a study of response to subunit inactivated influenza vaccine. TCRdb analysed the RT-PCR reads with MiXCR anew, one entry per CDR3 protein. The table shows roughly 170,000 distinct CDR3 sequences, with about a tenth occurring only once. Specimen: non-naive T cells sorted from PBMCs, collected on the day of vaccination. The receptors shown here come from a man between 45 and 60 years old who received an inactivated influenza vaccine. The CDR3 runs from the conserved cysteine through the conserved F or W. Fields, in order: clone size, CDR3 length, V gene, D gene, J gene, CDR3 protein, CDR3 DNA. A D gene is named only where the DNA matches it firmly. Part of the rows lack a size; the others show once, few, many or a class for expanded clones.

>.|16|TRBV11-2|TRBD2|TRBJ2-5
CASSLGSGSSWETQYF
TGTGCCAGCAGCTTAGGTAGCGGGAGTTCTTGGGAGACCCAGTACTTC
>few|14|TRBV29-1|TRBD2|TRBJ2-5
CSAGGAVPQETQYF
TGCAGCGCCGGGGGGGCAGTACCTCAAGAGACCCAGTACTTC
>.|15|TRBV16|.|TRBJ2-5
CASSPLRGAQETQYF
TGTGCCAGCAGCCCCTTGAGGGGGGCACAAGAGACCCAGTACTTC
>many|16|TRBV4-2|TRBD2|TRBJ2-3
CASSQWEGGNTDTQYF
TGTGCCAGCAGCCAGTGGGAGGGCGGAAACACAGATACGCAGTATTTT
>.|19|TRBV4-3|.|TRBJ2-2
CASSQDTSSGTTNTGELFF
TGCGCCAGCAGCCAAGATACTTCGTCCGGGACAACGAACACCGGGGAGCTGTTTTTT
>few|14|TRBV29-1|.|TRBJ2-1
CSVGLEGGYNEQFF
TGCAGCGTTGGCCTCGAGGGGGGCTACAATGAGCAGTTCTTC
>many|15|TRBV7-8|TRBD1|TRBJ2-7
CASSLTAGGLGEQYF
TGTGCCAGCAGCTTAACGGCAGGGGGATTGGGCGAGCAGTACTTC
>many|15|TRBV6-2/TRBV6-3|.|TRBJ2-1
CASSYMSELYNEQFF
TGTGCCAGCAGTTACATGTCAGAACTATACAATGAGCAGTTCTTC
>many|16|TRBV3-1|TRBD1|TRBJ2-3
CASSQGTGSATDTQYF
TGTGCCAGCAGCCAAGGGACAGGGAGTGCCACAGATACGCAGTATTTT
>.|20|TRBV11-2|TRBD2|TRBJ2-7
CASSLSSGGPGGGSSYEQYF
TGTGCCAGCAGCTTATCCTCGGGTGGGCCGGGAGGCGGGAGCTCCTACGAGCAGTACTTC
>many|13|TRBV6-1|.|TRBJ1-1
CASTPAQDTEAFF
TGTGCCAGCACTCCCGCCCAGGACACTGAAGCTTTCTTT
>few|15|TRBV9|.|TRBJ2-1
CASSVDLGFSNEQFF
TGTGCCAGCAGCGTAGACCTTGGCTTCTCCAATGAGCAGTTCTTC
>few|16|TRBV4-2|TRBD2|TRBJ2-1
CASSQGTSGTYNEQFF
TGTGCCAGCAGCCAAGGGACTAGCGGGACCTACAATGAGCAGTTCTTC
>.|14|TRBV20-1|.|TRBJ2-1
CSARASLSYNEQFF
TGCAGTGCTAGAGCCAGTCTCTCCTACAATGAGCAGTTCTTC
>few|13|TRBV5-5|TRBD2|TRBJ2-3
CASSFRGDDTQYF
TGTGCCAGCAGCTTCCGGGGGGACGATACGCAGTATTTT
>many|15|TRBV4-3|TRBD2|TRBJ2-7
CASSQRLAGSYEQYF
TGCGCCAGCAGCCAGAGACTAGCGGGCTCCTACGAGCAGTACTTC
>few|15|TRBV6-2/TRBV6-3|.|TRBJ2-5
CASSYGARFQETQYF
TGTGCCAGCAGTTACGGCGCGAGGTTTCAAGAGACCCAGTACTTC
>many|14|TRBV10-3|.|TRBJ1-6
CATLQGTGNSPLHF
TGTGCCACTTTACAGGGAACGGGAAATTCACCCCTCCACTTT
>few|15|TRBV20-1|.|TRBJ2-5
CSARDVREYQETQYF
TGCAGTGCTAGAGATGTTCGGGAATACCAAGAGACCCAGTACTTC
>many|18|TRBV7-6|.|TRBJ1-3
CASSLWDRDITSGNTIYF
TGTGCCAGCAGCCTCTGGGACCGCGATATTACCTCTGGAAACACCATATATTTT
>.|16|TRBV5-6|.|TRBJ2-1
CASSARGVSSYNEQFF
TGTGCCAGCAGCGCGCGGGGAGTGAGCTCCTACAATGAGCAGTTCTTC
>few|14|TRBV7-2|.|TRBJ2-7
CASSFAGNSYEQYF
TGTGCCAGCAGCTTTGCCGGGAACTCCTACGAGCAGTACTTC
>.|14|TRBV9|.|TRBJ2-7
CASSVGPTNYEQYF
TGTGCCAGCAGCGTAGGACCCACGAACTACGAGCAGTACTTC
>.|14|TRBV20-1|TRBD2|TRBJ2-3
CSAKRGGFRDTQYF
TGCAGTGCAAAGCGGGGGGGGTTTAGGGATACGCAGTATTTT
>few|18|TRBV20-1|TRBD2|TRBJ2-2
CSAARLGLAGENTGELFF
TGCAGTGCCGCTCGGCTGGGACTAGCGGGAGAGAACACCGGGGAGCTGTTTTTT
>many|13|TRBV4-2|.|TRBJ1-2
CASSRPMDYGYTF
TGTGCCAGCAGCCGTCCTATGGACTATGGCTACACCTTC
>few|14|TRBV28|.|TRBJ2-3
CASSFTPGQPTQYF
TGTGCCAGCAGTTTTACCCCTGGACAGCCTACGCAGTATTTT
>.|16|TRBV7-2|TRBD2|TRBJ2-1
CASSPQGAGGRNEQFF
TGTGCCAGCAGCCCGCAAGGGGCGGGAGGTCGCAATGAGCAGTTCTTC
>many|14|TRBV2|TRBD1|TRBJ1-6
CASSVQGAKSPLHF
TGTGCCAGCAGCGTACAGGGGGCGAAGTCACCCCTCCACTTT
>many|16|TRBV7-9|.|TRBJ2-7
CASSSMYTRGSYEQYF
TGTGCCAGCAGCTCCATGTACACAAGGGGGTCCTACGAGCAGTACTTC
>.|15|TRBV12-3/TRBV12-4|TRBD2|TRBJ2-1
CASSRTSGRVTEQFF
TGTGCCAGCAGCAGGACTAGCGGGAGGGTGACTGAGCAGTTCTTC
>.|15|TRBV6-2/TRBV6-3|TRBD2|TRBJ2-5
CASRSSGGGQETQYF
TGTGCCAGCAGATCTAGCGGGGGTGGACAAGAGACCCAGTACTTC
>.|13|TRBV5-1|.|TRBJ1-2
CASSLAFDYGYTF
TGCGCCAGCAGCTTGGCCTTCGACTATGGCTACACCTTC
>.|15|TRBV12-3/TRBV12-4|TRBD2|TRBJ2-1
CASSLKASGYNEQFF
TGTGCCAGCAGTTTAAAGGCTAGCGGATACAATGAGCAGTTCTTC
>few|16|TRBV4-3|TRBD1|TRBJ1-2
CASSHGFQGAYYGYTF
TGCGCCAGCAGCCATGGTTTTCAGGGGGCGTACTATGGCTACACCTTC
>many|17|TRBV4-3|.|TRBJ2-2
CASSQEVDYSGTGELFF
TGCGCCAGCAGCCAAGAGGTGGACTACTCGGGCACCGGGGAGCTGTTTTTT
>.|11|TRBV20-1|TRBD1|TRBJ2-3
CSAPRDRAQYF
TGCAGTGCCCCAAGGGACAGGGCGCAGTATTTT
>.|15|TRBV24-1|.|TRBJ2-1
CATFAPLAPYNEQFF
TGTGCCACCTTTGCGCCCCTAGCTCCTTACAATGAGCAGTTCTTC
>many|16|TRBV4-2|TRBD2|TRBJ2-3
CASSRTSGGDTDTQYF
TGTGCCAGCAGCCGGACTAGCGGGGGGGACACAGATACGCAGTATTTT
>.|13|TRBV27|.|TRBJ2-7
CASRPPDSSEQYF
TGTGCCAGCAGGCCTCCGGATTCGAGCGAGCAGTACTTC
>.|14|TRBV10-2|.|TRBJ1-4
CASSQQTRGEKLFF
TGCGCCAGCAGTCAACAGACGAGGGGTGAAAAACTGTTTTTT
>many|13|TRBV20-1|.|TRBJ2-3
CSAIEPGGDTQYF
TGCAGTGCTATTGAACCCGGGGGAGATACGCAGTATTTT
>many|14|TRBV7-9|.|TRBJ2-7
CASSPLAGLYEQYF
TGTGCCAGCAGCCCACTGGCGGGGCTCTACGAGCAGTACTTC
>few|14|TRBV5-1|.|TRBJ1-1
CASSPTVGNTEAFF
TGCGCCAGCAGCCCAACGGTGGGGAACACTGAAGCTTTCTTT
>many|16|TRBV7-9|.|TRBJ1-1
CASSHYVGRAGTEAFF
TGTGCCAGCAGTCACTATGTGGGCAGGGCGGGCACTGAAGCTTTCTTT
>many|14|TRBV6-5|.|TRBJ1-5
CASSYLPGAQPQHF
TGTGCCAGCAGTTACCTTCCAGGGGCTCAGCCCCAGCATTTT
>many|15|TRBV2|TRBD1|TRBJ2-1
CASSEEGTGDNEQFF
TGTGCCAGCAGTGAAGAGGGGACAGGGGATAATGAGCAGTTCTTC
>.|11|TRBV7-8|.|TRBJ1-5
CASSLEGAQHF
TGTGCCAGCAGCTTAGAAGGGGCCCAGCATTTT
>many|15|TRBV7-2|.|TRBJ2-1
CASSLQASLTDEQFF
TGTGCCAGCAGCTTACAGGCTAGCCTTACTGATGAGCAGTTCTTC
>.|13|TRBV2|.|TRBJ2-5
CASSVVLAETQYF
TGTGCCAGCAGTGTTGTGCTAGCGGAGACCCAGTACTTC
>.|13|TRBV24-1|.|TRBJ2-5
CATSDPLKETQYF
TGTGCCACCAGTGACCCCCTTAAAGAGACCCAGTACTTC
>few|15|TRBV5-5|.|TRBJ1-1
CASSHGQLSHTEAFF
TGTGCCAGCAGCCACGGACAGCTAAGTCACACTGAAGCTTTCTTT
>.|15|TRBV6-5|.|TRBJ1-4
CASSYSTGRNEKLFF
TGTGCCAGCAGTTACTCGACAGGCCGAAATGAAAAACTGTTTTTT
>few|13|TRBV7-2|.|TRBJ2-7
CASSLGPFYEQYF
TGTGCCAGCAGCTTAGGCCCGTTCTACGAGCAGTACTTC
>.|15|TRBV4-2|.|TRBJ1-2
CASSPSDGPNYGYTF
TGTGCCAGCAGCCCCTCTGACGGACCTAACTATGGCTACACCTTC
>few|13|TRBV5-1|.|TRBJ1-1
CASGTTGPSEAFF
TGCGCCAGCGGCACGACGGGACCTTCCGAAGCTTTCTTT